This is a list of T cell receptor beta chains from one sample in a study of blood T cell repertoires in COVID-19. The data were produced by immunoSEQ multiplex PCR, yet TCRdb's version contains in-frame clones alone and is incomplete. The data contain approximately 250,000 clones, around 90% of them singletons. The sequencing sample was made of peripheral blood. Receptors were obtained from a woman in her sixties or seventies with COVID-19, enrolled during active disease. Each CDR3 is given with its conserved first and last residue. A D gene is named only where the DNA matches it firmly.

CDR3 protein | D gene | V gene
CASSLVGKDDYEQYF | NA | TRBV7-8
CASSPRDSQETQYF | NA | TRBV11-3
CSASLQVSEAFF | NA | TRBV20-1
CASSYGGSGEQFF | TRBD2 | TRBV6-6
CAWSVGLAAMAGQFF | TRBD2 | TRBV30
CASSDNREDSGANVLTF | NA | TRBV28
CASSPRQGVSNEQFF | TRBD1 | TRBV5-1
CASSESGSGSADTQYF | NA | TRBV10-1
CASSDRVSEAFF | TRBD1 | TRBV19
CASSLATASNQPQHF | NA | TRBV5-8
CASSLGAGGLSTDTQYF | TRBD1 | TRBV5-1
CASSGAGGDRTDTQYF | TRBD1 | TRBV2
CASSLRSQGIETQYF | TRBD1 | TRBV11-1
CASSLEGAYNEQFF | TRBD1 | TRBV5-1
CASSSPSGGSYEQYF | NA | TRBV28
CASSYSGVGGRTQYF | TRBD2 | TRBV6-2/TRBV6-3
CASSVSSGTQYF | NA | TRBV2
CASSQQAPSYNEQFF | NA | TRBV3-1/TRBV3-2
CASSQGVWGMNGGETQYF | NA | TRBV4-3
CATIAGGPLKTQYF | TRBD2 | TRBV15
CSVKGGTREKLFF | NA | TRBV29-1
CASSFPLGTGQLPEAFF | TRBD1 | TRBV28
CASSSPDRYNSGDPLTYEQYF | NA | TRBV7-6
CASSLITGWGEGPDEQFF | TRBD2 | TRBV7-9
CASSASSGRWDNEQFF | TRBD2 | TRBV25-1
CASSQRQGQTDTQYF | TRBD1 | TRBV9
CASNAIGQNEQYF | NA | TRBV5-4
CASSPGSGRTDTQYF | TRBD2 | TRBV11-1
CASSATTGVRGYTF | TRBD1 | TRBV9
CASSQEARGSYNEQFF | NA | TRBV4-1
CASSPPGGTGAYEQYF | TRBD1 | TRBV28
CAIKGPGQGTYTF | TRBD1 | TRBV10-3
CASSVQGGASYNEQFF | TRBD1 | TRBV19
CASSPAAGYSAKNIQYF | NA | TRBV27
CASSRQFPGYNEQFF | NA | TRBV7-3
CASTGQGYGYTF | TRBD1 | TRBV2
CASRTTGLRQPQHF | NA | TRBV28
CSVLGWTGGVGSSNNEQFF | TRBD1 | TRBV29-1
CASRETGSYEQYF | TRBD1 | TRBV6-5
CASSTRGLETQYF | NA | TRBV19
CASKRTGGQETQYF | TRBD2 | TRBV5-1
CASSAGQGGTEAFF | TRBD1 | TRBV6-4
CASSPTAPGSYNSPLHF | NA | TRBV5-1
CSASSSGLDWTDTQYF | TRBD2 | TRBV20-1
CSASSNLNTIYF | NA | TRBV20-1
CASSSPTEVMPDFNEKLFF | NA | TRBV5-6